This TCR beta chain stems from a study of shared clonotypes between healthy human individuals. Study at large: Each donor's CD4 naive and CD4 memory cells filled three plates apiece, CD8 naive two, and CD8 memory one. Regarding the study as a whole: Sharing across a handful of donors was seen in 4% to 6.5% of naive CD4 clonotypes.

Sequencing was performed with immunoSEQ multiplex PCR; in TCRdb, only in-frame clones are kept and a portion is missing. The sample carries 2 million to 2.5 million clones, approximately 93% recorded once. In regard to this clone: Its antigen is still unknown.

V lost 3 bases and J lost 6; bases outside the gene matches: 7. Germline V gives CDR1 SGHAT, CDR2 FQNNGV. This CDR3 contains 15 residues. The chain employs TRBV11-2 and TRBJ2-7; 11 nucleotides agree with TRBD2. This TCR came from a man younger than 35 in good health. Some clones in this sample may be carry-over from other donors' samples. The specimen sequenced was naive CD4+ T cells from PBMCs. As for subset: CD45RA+ positively selected. CDR3 sequence: CASSLGLTSGAEQYF. In DNA form, the CDR3 reads TGTGCCAGCAGCTTGGGCCTGACTAGCGGGGCCGAGCAGTACTTC.